These 15 T cell receptor beta chains came from one sample sequenced in a study of blood T cells in healthy people across ages (dated by TCRdb to between 2014 and 2017). The method behind the library was 5' RACE. Reads for this sample came from an Illumina HiSeq 2500. A second PCR of about 7 to 12 cycles was run with a J-beta primer mix and a sample-barcoded 5' primer. TCRdb redid the processing of the public reads, applying fastp at Q25 and MiXCR, and retained in-frame beta chains. Under each unique CDR3 protein, matching rows form one entry showing the most common genes and DNA. This sample has roughly 640,000 distinct CDR3 sequences in its table, and 25% to 30% of those were observed once. The ten largest clones capture about a sixth of the sample. Sequenced: blood. Receptors were obtained from a woman of 80 years or more in good health.

This clonotype appeared a few times. The chain joins TRBV29-1 to TRBJ2-2; D tentatively fits TRBD1 or TRBD2 (5 bases each). The CDR3 is 14 residues long. Germline V gene lookup returns CDR1 SQVTM and CDR2 ANQGSEA. V lost 5 bases to trimming and J lost 0 bases, with 10 bases between them. Here the CDR3 DNA reads TGCAGCGTTTATGGGACCTCGAACACCGGGGAGCTGTTTTTT. It specifies CSVYGTSNTGELFF.

This clonotype came up many times. This chain connects TRBV7-9 to TRBJ2-5, with D possibly matching TRBD2 (6 bases). The CDR3 loop spans 15 amino acids. Germline V gene lookup returns CDR1 SEHNR and CDR2 FQNEAQ (reference sequence). The V and J ends lost 1 base and 7 bases respectively, with 16 bases between them. The CDR3: CASSLGRRGKGTQYF. The CDR3 DNA follows: TGTGCCAGCAGCTTAGGTCGGCGGGGCAAGGGGACCCAGTACTTC.

The V gene is TRBV11-3, the J gene TRBJ2-1; D could derive from TRBD1 or TRBD2 (6 bases each). The germline V gene has CDR1 SGHNT and CDR2 YENEEA. The CDR3 sequence is 14 residues long. V lost 5 bases and J 5 bases, leaving 13 bases between the germline ends. The chain's CDR3 is CASSPRGQNNEQFF. CDR3 DNA: TGTGCCAGCAGCCCGCGGGGACAAAACAATGAGCAGTTCTTC.

V is TRBV5-1 and J is TRBJ2-1; D uncertain. V lost 7 bases to trimming and J lost 4 bases, with 12 bases between them. CDR1 SGHRS and CDR2 YFSETQ come from the germline V gene. CDR3 length: 13 amino acids. Written as DNA, the CDR3 is TGCGCCAGCGCCGTTCAGGATTACAATGAGCAGTTCTTC. Protein product: CASAVQDYNEQFF.

This clonotype occurred a few times. V is TRBV9 and J is TRBJ2-2, with TRBD1 matching over 10 bases. The germline gives CDR1 SGDLS, CDR2 YYNGEE. The CDR3 contains 17 residues. After removal of 3 bases from V and 3 bases from J, the junction contained 8 bases not matched to a gene. The CDR3 here is CASSAYPGQGYTGELFF. The CDR3 DNA reads as TGTGCCAGCAGCGCCTATCCGGGACAGGGGTACACCGGGGAGCTGTTTTTT.

To note about this clonotype: A much larger clone differs from this one at a single base, so this may be a read error. The chain combines TRBV12-3 or TRBV12-4 with TRBJ2-1, with unresolved D. The CDR3 is 12 residues long. V was pared by 0 bases and J by 13 bases, with 10 bases between. CDR3 DNA: TGTGCCAGCAGTTTAGCGCTCGAGACCCAGTTCTTC. Amino acids: CASSLALETQFF.

Worth noting for this clonotype: A read error is possible here, since a much larger clone lies one base away. This chain links TRBV5-1 with TRBJ1-5; D is unclear. The ends were cut back, 1 base at V and 0 bases at J, with 8 bases in the middle. Looked up from germline, CDR1 is SGHRS and CDR2 is YFSETQ. This CDR3 has 15 residues. The CDR3 nucleotides read TGCGCCAGCAGCTTGTGCCCATCTAGCAATCAGCCCCAGCATTTT. Protein product: CASSLCPSSNQPQHF.

This clonotype was detected ten times or more. V is TRBV6-5 and J is TRBJ2-1; a possible D gene is TRBD2 (6 bases). The CDR3 spans 14 residues. Per the germline V gene, CDR1 is MNHEY and CDR2 is SVGAGI. Trimming left V 2 bases short and J 7 bases short, with 12 bases between. CDR3 protein: CASSYGGLGNEQFF. CDR3 coding DNA: TGTGCCAGCAGTTACGGGGGGTTGGGAAATGAGCAGTTCTTC.

This clonotype appeared a single time. This chain connects TRBV5-6 to TRBJ1-4, with D perhaps TRBD1 (5 bases). V lost 2 bases to trimming and J lost 5 bases, with 13 bases between them. The CDR3 extends over 15 amino acids. Germline values: CDR1 SGHDT, CDR2 YYEEEE. The CDR3 loop is CASSLAQGGNEKLFF. The CDR3 DNA reads TGTGCCAGCAGCTTAGCGCAGGGCGGAAATGAAAAACTGTTTTTT.

Points on this clonotype: With a much larger clone just one base away, this may be a read error. This rearrangement joins TRBV10-3 to TRBJ2-2; TRBD1 aligns across 9 bases. Germline assignment: CDR1 ENHRY and CDR2 SYGVKD. There are 15 residues in the CDR3. In DNA, the CDR3 is TGTGCCATCAGTGGGACAGGGGCCCCCACCGGGGAGCGGTTTTTT. It is translated as CAISGTGAPTGERFF.

The rearrangement links TRBV7-2 to TRBJ1-2; the D gene is possibly TRBD1 (5 bases). V lost 1 base to trimming and J lost 4 bases, with 13 bases between them. CDR1 and CDR2 (germline): SGHTA, FQGNSA. This CDR3 has 15 residues. CDR3: CASSLGTLNLYGYTF. CDR3 in DNA: TGTGCCAGCAGCTTAGGGACACTGAACCTCTATGGCTACACCTTC. Drawing the rest from reference TRBV7-2 and TRBJ1-2, the complete variable domain is GAGVSQSPSNKVTEKGKDVELRCDPISGHTALYWYRQSLGQGLEFLIYFQGNSAPDKSGLPSDRFSAERTGGSVSTLTIQRTQQEDSAVYLCASSLGTLNLYGYTFGSGTRLTVV.

This clonotype was observed at least ten times. The chain carries TRBV7-2 and TRBJ2-7; the match to TRBD2 covers 7 bases. The germline V gene has CDR1 SGHTA and CDR2 FQGNSA. With V trimmed by 5 bases and J by 3 bases, 10 bases remained unmatched. The CDR3 runs to 15 residues. The CDR3 reads CASSADGGFNYEQYF. Here the CDR3 DNA reads TGTGCCAGCAGCGCCGACGGGGGGTTTAACTACGAGCAGTACTTC.

This clonotype appeared many times. The chain links TRBV5-1 to TRBJ2-7; 10 positions match TRBD1. V lost 4 bases, J lost 2 bases, and 3 bases stayed unmatched. CDR1 is SGHRS, CDR2 YFSETQ, per germline. The CDR3 is 14 amino acids. The CDR3 is CASSRQGAAYEQYF. Here the CDR3 DNA reads TGCGCCAGCAGCCGACAGGGGGCCGCCTACGAGCAGTACTTC.

The chain recombines TRBV12-3 or TRBV12-4 with TRBJ2-7; D uncertain. The CDR3 runs 15 residues. V lost 3 bases and J 0 bases, leaving 12 bases between the germline ends. DNA for the CDR3: TGTGCCAGCAGTTTGTGGCGGAGTCCCTCCTACGAGCAGTACTTC. Protein: CASSLWRSPSYEQYF.

This clonotype has only a few counts. The chain uses TRBV12-5 and TRBJ2-3; TRBD2 agrees at 9 bases. Trimming at V came to 1 base and at J to 3 bases, leaving 5 bases not matched to a gene. The germline gives CDR1 LGHNT, CDR2 FRNRAP. The CDR3 sequence is 16 residues long. CDR3 residues: CASGLGERGATDTQYF. Here the CDR3 DNA reads TGTGCTAGTGGTTTGGGAGAGCGGGGGGCTACAGATACGCAGTATTTT.